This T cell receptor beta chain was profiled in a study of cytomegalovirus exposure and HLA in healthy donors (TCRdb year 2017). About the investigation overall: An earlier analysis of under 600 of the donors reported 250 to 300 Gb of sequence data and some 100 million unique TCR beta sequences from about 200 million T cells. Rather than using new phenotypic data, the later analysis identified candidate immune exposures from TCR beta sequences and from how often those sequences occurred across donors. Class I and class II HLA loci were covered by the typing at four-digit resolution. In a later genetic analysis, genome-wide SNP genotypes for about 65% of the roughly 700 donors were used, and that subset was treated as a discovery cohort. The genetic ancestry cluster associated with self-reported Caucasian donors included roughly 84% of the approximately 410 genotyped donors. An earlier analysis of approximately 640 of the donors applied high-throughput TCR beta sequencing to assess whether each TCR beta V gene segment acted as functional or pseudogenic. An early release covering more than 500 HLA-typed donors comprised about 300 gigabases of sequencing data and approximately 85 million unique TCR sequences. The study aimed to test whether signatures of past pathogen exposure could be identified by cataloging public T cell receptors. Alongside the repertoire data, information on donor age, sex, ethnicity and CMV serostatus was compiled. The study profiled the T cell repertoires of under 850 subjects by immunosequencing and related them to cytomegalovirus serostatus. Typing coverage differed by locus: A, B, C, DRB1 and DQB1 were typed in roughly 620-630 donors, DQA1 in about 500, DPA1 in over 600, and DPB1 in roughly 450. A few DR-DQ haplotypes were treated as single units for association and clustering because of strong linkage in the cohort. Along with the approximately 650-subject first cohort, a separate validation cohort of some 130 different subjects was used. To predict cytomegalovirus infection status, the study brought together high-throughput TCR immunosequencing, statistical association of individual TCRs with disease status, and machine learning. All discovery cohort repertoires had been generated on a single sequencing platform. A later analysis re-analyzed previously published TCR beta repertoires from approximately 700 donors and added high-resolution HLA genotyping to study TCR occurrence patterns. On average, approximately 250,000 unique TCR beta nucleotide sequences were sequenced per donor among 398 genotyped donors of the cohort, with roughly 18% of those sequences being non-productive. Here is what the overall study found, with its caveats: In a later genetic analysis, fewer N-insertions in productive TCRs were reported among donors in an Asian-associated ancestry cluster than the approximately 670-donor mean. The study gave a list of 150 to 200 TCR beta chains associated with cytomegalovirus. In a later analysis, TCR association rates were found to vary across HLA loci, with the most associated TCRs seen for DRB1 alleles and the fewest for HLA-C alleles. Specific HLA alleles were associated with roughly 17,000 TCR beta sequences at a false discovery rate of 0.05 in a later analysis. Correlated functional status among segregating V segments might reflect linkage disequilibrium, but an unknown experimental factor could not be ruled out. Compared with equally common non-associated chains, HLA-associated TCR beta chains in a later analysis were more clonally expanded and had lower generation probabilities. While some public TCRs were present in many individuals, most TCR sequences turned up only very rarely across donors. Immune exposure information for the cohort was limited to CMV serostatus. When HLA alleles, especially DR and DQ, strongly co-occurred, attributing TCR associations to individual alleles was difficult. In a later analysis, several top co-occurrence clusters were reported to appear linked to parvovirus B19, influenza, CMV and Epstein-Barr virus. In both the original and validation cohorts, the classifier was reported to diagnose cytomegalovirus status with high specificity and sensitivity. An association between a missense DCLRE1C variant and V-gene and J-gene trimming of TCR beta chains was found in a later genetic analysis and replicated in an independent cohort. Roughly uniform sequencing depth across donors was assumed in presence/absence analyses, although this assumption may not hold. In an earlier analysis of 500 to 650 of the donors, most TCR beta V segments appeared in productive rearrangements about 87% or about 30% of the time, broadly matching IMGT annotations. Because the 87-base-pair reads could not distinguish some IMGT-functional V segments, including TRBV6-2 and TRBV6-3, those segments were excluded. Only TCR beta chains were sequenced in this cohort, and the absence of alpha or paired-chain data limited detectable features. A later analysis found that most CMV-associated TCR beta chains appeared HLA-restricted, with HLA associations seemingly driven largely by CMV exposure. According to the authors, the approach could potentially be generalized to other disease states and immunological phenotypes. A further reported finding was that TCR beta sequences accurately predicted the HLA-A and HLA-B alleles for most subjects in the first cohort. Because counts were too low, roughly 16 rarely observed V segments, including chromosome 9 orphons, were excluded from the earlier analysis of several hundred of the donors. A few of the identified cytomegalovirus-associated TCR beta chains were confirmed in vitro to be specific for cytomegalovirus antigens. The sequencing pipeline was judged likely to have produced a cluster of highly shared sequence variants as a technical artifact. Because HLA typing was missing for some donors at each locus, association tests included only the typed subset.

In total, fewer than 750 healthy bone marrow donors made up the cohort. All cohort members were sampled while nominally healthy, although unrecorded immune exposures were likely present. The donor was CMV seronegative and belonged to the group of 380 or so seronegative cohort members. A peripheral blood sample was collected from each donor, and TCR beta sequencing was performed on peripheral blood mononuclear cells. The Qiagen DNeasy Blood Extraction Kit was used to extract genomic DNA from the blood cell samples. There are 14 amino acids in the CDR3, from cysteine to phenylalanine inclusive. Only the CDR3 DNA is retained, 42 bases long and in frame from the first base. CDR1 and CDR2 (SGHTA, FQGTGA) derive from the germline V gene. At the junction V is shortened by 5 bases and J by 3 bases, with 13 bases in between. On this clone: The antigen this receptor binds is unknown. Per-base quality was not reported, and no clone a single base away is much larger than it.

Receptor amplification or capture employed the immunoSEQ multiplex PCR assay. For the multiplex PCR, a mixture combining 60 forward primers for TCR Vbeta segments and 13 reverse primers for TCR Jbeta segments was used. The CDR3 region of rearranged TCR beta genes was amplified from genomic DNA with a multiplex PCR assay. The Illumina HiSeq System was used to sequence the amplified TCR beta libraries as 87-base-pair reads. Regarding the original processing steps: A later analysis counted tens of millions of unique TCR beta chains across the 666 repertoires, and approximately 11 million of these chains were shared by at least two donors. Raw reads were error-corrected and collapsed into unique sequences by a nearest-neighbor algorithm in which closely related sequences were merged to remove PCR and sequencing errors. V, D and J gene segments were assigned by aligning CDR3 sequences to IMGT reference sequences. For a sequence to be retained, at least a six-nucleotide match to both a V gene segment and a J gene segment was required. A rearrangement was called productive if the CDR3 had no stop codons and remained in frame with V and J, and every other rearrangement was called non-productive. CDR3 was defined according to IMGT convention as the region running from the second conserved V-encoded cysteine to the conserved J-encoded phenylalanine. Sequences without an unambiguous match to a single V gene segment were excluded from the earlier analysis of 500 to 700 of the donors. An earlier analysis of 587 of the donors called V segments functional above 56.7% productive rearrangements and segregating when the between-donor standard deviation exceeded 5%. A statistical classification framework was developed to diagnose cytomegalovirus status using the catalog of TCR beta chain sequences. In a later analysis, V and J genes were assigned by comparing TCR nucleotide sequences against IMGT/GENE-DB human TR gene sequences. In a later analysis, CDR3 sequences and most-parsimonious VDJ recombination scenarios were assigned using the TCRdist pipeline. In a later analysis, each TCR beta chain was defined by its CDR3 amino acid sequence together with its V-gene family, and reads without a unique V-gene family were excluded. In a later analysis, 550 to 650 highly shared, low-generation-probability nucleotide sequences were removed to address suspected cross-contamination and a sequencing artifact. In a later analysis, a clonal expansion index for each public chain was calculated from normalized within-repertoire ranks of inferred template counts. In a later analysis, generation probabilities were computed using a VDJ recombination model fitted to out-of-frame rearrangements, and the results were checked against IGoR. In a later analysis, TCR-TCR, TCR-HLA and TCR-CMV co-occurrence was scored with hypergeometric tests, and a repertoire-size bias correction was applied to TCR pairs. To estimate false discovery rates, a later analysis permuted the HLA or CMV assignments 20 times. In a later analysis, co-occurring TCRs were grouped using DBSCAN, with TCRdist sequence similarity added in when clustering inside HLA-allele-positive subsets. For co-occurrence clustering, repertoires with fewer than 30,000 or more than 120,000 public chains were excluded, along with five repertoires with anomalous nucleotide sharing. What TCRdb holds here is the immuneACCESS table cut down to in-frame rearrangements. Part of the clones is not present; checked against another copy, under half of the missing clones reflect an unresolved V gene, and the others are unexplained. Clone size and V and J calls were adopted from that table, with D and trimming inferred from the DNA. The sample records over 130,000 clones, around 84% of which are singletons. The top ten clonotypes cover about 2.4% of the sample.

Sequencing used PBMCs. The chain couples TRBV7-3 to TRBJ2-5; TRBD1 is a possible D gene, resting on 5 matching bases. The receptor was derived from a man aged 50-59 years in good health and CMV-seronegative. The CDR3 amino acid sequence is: CASSPSGAKETQYF. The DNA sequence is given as TGTGCCAGCAGCCCAAGTGGGGCCAAAGAGACCCAGTACTTC.